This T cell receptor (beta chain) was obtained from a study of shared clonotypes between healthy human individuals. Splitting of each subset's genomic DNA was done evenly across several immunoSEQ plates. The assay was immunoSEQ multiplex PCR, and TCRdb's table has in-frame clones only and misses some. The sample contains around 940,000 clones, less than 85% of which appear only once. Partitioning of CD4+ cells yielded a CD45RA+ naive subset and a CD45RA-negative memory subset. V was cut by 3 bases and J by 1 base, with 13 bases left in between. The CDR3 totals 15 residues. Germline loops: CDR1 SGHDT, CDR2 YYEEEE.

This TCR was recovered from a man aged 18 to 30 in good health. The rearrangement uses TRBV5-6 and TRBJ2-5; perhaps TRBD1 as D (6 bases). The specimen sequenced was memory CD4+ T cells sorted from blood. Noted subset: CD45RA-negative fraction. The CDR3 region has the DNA TGTGCCAGCAGCTCTTGGACAGAAGCCCAAGAGACCCAGTACTTC. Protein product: CASSSWTEAQETQYF. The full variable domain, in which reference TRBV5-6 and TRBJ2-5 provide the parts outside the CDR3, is DAGVTQSPTHLIKTRGQQVTLRCSPKSGHDTVSWYQQALGQGPQFIFQYYEEEERQRGNFPDRFSGHQFPNYSSELNVNALLLGDSALYLCASSSWTEAQETQYFGPGTRLLVL.